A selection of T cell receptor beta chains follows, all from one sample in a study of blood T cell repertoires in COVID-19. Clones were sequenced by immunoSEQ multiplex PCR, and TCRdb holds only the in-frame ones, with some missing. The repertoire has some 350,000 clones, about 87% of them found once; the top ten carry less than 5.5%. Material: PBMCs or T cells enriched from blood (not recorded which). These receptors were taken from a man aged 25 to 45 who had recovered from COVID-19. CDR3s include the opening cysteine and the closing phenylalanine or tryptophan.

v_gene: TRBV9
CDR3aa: CASSVGPGGAEETQYF

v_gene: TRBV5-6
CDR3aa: CASSLPVLVAGVIDEQFF

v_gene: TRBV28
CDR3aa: CASLQDPMNTEAFF

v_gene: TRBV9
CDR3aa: CASSVGTSQETQYF

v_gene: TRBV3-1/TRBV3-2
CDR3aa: CASSRRDSLNIQYF

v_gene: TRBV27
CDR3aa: CASSDRDSSYNEQFF

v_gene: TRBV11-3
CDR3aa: CASSGQGVYEQYF

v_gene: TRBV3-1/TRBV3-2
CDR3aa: CASSQAFTGSETQYF

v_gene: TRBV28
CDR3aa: CASSLGQALGFYEQYF

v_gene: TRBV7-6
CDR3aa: CASSLSGGAYNEQFF

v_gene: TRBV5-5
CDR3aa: CASSVGTLQGETQYF

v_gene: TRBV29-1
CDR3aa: CSVGPGANTGELFF

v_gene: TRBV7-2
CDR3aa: CASSLAAGFRETQYF

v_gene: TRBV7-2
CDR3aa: CASSLWGVSTDTQYF

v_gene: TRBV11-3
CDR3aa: CASSSRTGDGELFF

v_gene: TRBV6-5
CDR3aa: CASSPDRLVNTEAFF

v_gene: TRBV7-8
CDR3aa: CASRTQGLGISGELFF

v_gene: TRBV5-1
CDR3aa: CASSLHPSLTQGSSYNSPLHF

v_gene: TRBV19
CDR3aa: CASSRTVPYGYTF

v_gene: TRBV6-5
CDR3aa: CASTQTGRFDQPQHF

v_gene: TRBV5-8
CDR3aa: CASSLHSMNTEAFF

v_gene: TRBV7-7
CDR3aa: CASSSVPRGTGELFF

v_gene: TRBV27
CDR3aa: CASNRVGVTGELFF

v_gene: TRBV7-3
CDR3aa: CASSLTGADSPLHF

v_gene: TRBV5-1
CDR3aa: CASSPLGGTSTDTQYF

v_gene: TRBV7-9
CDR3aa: CASSLGRGKDMEQYF

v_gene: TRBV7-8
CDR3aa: CASSLGANTDTQYF

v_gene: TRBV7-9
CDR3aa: CASSPQGQGDSPLHF

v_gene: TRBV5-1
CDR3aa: CASTMDRTRSTQYF

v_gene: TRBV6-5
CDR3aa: CASSWAENTGELFF

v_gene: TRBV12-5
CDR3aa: CASALTGAAPYGYTF

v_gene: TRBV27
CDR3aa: CASSLTGENTEAFF

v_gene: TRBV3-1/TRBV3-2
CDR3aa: CASSQGWSGGATDTQYF

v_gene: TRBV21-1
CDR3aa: CASSKARDRGAFF

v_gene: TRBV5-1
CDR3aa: CASSGAAGGVYEQYF

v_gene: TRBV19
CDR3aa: CASSNRLAGRYYEQYF

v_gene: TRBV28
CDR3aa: CASSSPTGGTEKLFF

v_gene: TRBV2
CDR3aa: CASSEAQGAGTQYF

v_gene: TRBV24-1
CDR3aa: CATSDSTPTSNYGYTF

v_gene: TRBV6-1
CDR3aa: CASSESGRVPGELFF